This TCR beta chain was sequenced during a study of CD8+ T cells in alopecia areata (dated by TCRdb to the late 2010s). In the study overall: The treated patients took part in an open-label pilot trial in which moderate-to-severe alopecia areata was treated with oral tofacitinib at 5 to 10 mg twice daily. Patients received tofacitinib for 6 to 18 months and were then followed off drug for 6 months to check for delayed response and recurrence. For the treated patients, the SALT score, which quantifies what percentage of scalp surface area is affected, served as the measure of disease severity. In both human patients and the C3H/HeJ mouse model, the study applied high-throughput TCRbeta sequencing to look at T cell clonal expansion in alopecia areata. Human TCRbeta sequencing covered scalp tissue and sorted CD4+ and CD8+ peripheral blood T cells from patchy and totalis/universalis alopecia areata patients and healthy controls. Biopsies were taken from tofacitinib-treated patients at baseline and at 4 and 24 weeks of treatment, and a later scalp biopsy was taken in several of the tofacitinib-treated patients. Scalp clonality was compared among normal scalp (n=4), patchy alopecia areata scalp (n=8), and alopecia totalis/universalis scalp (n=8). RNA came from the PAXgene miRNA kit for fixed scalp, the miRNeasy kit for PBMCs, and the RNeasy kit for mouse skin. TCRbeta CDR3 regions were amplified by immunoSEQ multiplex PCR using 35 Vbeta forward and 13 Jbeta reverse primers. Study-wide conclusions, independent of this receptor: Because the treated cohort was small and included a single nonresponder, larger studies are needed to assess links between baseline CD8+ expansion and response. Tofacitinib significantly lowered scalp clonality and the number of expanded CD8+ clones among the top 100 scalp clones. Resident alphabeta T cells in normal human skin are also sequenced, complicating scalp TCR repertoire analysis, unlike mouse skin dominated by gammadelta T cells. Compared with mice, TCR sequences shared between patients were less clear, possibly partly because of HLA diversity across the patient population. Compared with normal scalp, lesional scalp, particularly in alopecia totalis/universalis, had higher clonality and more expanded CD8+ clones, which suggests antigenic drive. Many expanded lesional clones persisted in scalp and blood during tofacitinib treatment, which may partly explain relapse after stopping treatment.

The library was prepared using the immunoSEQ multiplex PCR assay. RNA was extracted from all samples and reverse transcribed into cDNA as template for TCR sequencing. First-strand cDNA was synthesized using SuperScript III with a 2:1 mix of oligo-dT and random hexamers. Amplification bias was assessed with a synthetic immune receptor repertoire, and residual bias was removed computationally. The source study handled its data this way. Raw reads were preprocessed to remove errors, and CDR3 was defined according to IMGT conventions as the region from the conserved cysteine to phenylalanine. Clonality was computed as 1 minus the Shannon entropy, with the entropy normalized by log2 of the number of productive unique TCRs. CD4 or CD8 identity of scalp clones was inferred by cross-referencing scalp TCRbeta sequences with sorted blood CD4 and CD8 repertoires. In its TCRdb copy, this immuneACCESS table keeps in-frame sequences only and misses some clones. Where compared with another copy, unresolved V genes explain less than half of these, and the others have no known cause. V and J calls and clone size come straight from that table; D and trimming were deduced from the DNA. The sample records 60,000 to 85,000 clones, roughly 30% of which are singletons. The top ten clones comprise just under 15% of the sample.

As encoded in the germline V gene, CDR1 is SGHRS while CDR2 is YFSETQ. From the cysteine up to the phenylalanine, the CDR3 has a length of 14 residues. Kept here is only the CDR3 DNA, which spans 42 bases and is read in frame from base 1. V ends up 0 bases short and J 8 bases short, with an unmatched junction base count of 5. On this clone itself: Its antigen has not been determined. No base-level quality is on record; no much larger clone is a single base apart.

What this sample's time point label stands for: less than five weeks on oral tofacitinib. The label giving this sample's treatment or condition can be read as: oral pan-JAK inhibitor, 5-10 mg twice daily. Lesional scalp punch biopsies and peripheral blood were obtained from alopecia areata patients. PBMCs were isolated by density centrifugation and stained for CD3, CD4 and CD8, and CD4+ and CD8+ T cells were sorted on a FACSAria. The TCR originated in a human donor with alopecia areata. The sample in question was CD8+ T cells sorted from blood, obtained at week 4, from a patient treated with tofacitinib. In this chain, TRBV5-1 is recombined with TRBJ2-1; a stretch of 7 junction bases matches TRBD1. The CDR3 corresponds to CASSLEQGFHEQFF. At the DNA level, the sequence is TGCGCCAGCAGCTTGGAACAGGGGTTCCATGAGCAGTTCTTC.